This entry features one T cell receptor beta chain sequence. The data stem from a study of blood T cell repertoires in COVID-19. Study-wide context: Samples of COVID-19 (acute and convalescent) were obtained from the United States, Italy and Spain.

This CDR3 is built from 15 residues. After removal of 0 bases from V and 7 bases from J, the junction contained 4 bases not matched to a gene. CDR1 is SGHTS and CDR2 is YDEGEE in the germline V gene. The authors' processing: The assay estimated nucleated cells by amplifying reference gene primers. Measured with immunoSEQ multiplex PCR; TCRdb has only the in-frame clones, and not every one. V, J and clone size are those of that table, while D and trimming were read from the DNA. The sample lists fewer than 250,000 clones; 84% were seen once. The sequenced material came from PBMCs or T cells enriched from blood (not recorded which). The genes are TRBV5-8 and TRBJ1-2; 12 bases agree with TRBD1. This TCR derives from a woman aged 25 to 39 who had recovered from COVID-19. For the CDR3, the DNA is TGTGCCAGCAGCTTGGGGGACAGGGGGCCGCTTGGCTACACCTTC. Amino acids: CASSLGDRGPLGYTF.